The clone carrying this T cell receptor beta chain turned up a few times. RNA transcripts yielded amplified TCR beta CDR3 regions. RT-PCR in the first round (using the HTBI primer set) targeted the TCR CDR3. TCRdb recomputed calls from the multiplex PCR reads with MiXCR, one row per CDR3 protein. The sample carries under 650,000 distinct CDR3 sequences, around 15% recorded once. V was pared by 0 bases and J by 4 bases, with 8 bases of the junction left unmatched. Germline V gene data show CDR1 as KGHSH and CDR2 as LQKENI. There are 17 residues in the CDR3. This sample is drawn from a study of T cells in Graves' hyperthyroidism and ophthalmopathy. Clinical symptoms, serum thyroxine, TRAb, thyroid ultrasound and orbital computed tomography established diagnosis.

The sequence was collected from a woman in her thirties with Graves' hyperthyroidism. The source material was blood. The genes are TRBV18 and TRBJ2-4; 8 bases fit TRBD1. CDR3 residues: CASSPPVRTGLKNIQYF. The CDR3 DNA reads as TGTGCCAGCTCACCACCGGTCCGGACAGGGTTAAAAAACATTCAGTACTTC.